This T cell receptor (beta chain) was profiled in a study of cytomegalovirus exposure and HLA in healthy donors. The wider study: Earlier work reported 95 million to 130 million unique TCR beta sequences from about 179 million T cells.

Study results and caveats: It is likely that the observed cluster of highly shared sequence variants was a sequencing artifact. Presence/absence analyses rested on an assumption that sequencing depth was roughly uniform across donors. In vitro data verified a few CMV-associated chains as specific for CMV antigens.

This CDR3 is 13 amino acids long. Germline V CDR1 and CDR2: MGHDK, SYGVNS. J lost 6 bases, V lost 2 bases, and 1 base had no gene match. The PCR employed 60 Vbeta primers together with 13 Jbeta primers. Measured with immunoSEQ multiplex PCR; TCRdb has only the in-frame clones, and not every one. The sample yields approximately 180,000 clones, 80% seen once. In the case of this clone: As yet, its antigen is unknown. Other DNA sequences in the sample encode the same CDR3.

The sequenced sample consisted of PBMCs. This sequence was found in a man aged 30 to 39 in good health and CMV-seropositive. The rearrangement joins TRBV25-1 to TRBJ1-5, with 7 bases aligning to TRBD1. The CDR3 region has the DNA TGTGCCAGCAGTGAAGCAGGGGGTCAGCCCCAGCATTTT. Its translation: CASSEAGGQPQHF.